The 6 T cell receptor beta chains reported below all come from one sample, sequenced in a study of cytomegalovirus exposure and HLA in healthy donors. PCR was performed using 60 Vbeta and 13 Jbeta primers. Sequencing was performed with immunoSEQ multiplex PCR; in TCRdb, only in-frame clones are kept and a portion is missing. The data contain more than 200,000 clones, almost 70% of them singletons. Sequences were obtained from PBMCs. The receptors shown here come from a man between 40 and 49 years old in good health and CMV-seropositive.

The J gene is TRBJ2-7, the V gene TRBV9; possible D gene TRBD2, 7 bases. The germline V gene encodes CDR1 SGDLS and CDR2 YYNGEE. The CDR3 is 16 amino acids. V was pared by 0 bases and J by 7 bases, with 20 bases between. CDR3 bases: TGTGCCAGCAGCGTAGAGGTAGGGGGGGCCCTTTCTGAGCAGTACTTC. Translation: CASSVEVGGALSEQYF.

The CDR3, as DNA: TGTGCCAGCAGTGAAGTTCGGGCAGCGGGCAATCAGCCCCAGCATTTT. It codes for CASSEVRAAGNQPQHF. The rearrangement uses TRBV6-1 and TRBJ1-5; no clear D. V gave up 1 base and J gave up 2 bases, with 12 bases separating them. The CDR3 runs 16 residues. The germline V gene encodes CDR1 MNHNS and CDR2 SASEGT.

The V call is TRBV9, the J call TRBJ1-3; unclear D gene. Germline lookup yields CDR1 SGDLS and CDR2 YYNGEE. The CDR3 covers 14 residues. V was trimmed by 2 bases and J by 3 bases, leaving 9 bases between them. The CDR3 bases are TGTGCCAGCAGCGTCGGGGTTATTGGAAACACCATATATTTT. It encodes CASSVGVIGNTIYF.

V gene TRBV5-1 combines with J gene TRBJ1-1; D ambiguous. Trimming removed 5 bases from V and 2 bases from J, with 10 bases in between. The CDR3 is 13 residues long. Germline CDR1 SGHRS, CDR2 YFSETQ. CDR3 sequence reads: CASSEELNTEAFF. CDR3 nucleotides: TGCGCCAGCAGTGAGGAGCTCAACACTGAAGCTTTCTTT.

This sequence joins TRBV4-1 and TRBJ1-2; 7 nucleotides match TRBD1. The trim removed 0 bases at V and 1 base at J, leaving 11 bases unmatched. The CDR3 runs to 18 residues. CDR1 and CDR2 from the germline V gene are MGHRA and YSYEKL. CDR3 amino acids: CASSQDLIGGPDNYGYTF. The CDR3 DNA reads as TGCGCCAGCAGCCAAGATTTGATAGGGGGCCCAGATAACTATGGCTACACCTTC.

This clone appeared a few times. The rearrangement uses TRBV2 and TRBJ2-3; maybe TRBD1 (5 bases). Germline V gene sequence: CDR1 SNHLY, CDR2 FYNNEI. CDR3 size: 14 residues. Trimming shortened V by 5 bases and J by 2 bases, and 11 bases separated the two germline ends. CDR3 coding DNA: TGTGCCAGCAGTCCCGACAGATTCACAGATACGCAGTATTTT. This codes for CASSPDRFTDTQYF.